The 13 T cell receptor beta chains below were found in one sample sequenced in a study of T cell repertoires in cytomegalovirus infection. TCRdb re-derived calls from the reads in MiXCR, one entry per CDR3 protein. Among over 50,000 distinct CDR3 sequences listed, around 21% were seen once. These receptors are not linked to any known antigen. This specimen was CD8+ T cells from cultured PBMCs, taken from culture after CMV antigen stimulation. Every receptor here comes from a human donor in good health (CMV status not recorded). Some clones in this sample may be carry-over from other donors' samples.

This clonotype was counted between two and nine times. J is TRBJ2-3 and V is TRBV7-3; no reliable D call. Germline assignment: CDR1 SGHTA and CDR2 FQGTGA. CDR3 length: 14 amino acids. V was clipped by 5 bases and J by 4 bases, with 13 bases between them. The CDR3, as DNA: TGTGCCAGCAGCCCCACCCTGCAGTCAGATACGCAGTATTTT. Residues: CASSPTLQSDTQYF.

This clonotype was recorded a few times. The chain recombines TRBV6-1 with TRBJ2-3; unclear D gene. This CDR3 spans 15 amino acids. The ends were cut back, 5 bases at V and 0 bases at J, with 12 bases in the middle. The germline gives CDR1 MNHNS, CDR2 SASEGT. In DNA form, the CDR3 reads TGTGCCAGCAGTTATGGATTTTCTAGCACAGATACGCAGTATTTT. Translation gives CASSYGFSSTDTQYF.

The chain links TRBV7-2 to TRBJ2-3, with D tentatively TRBD2 (7 bases). The CDR3 contains 16 residues. The germline V gene has CDR1 SGHTA and CDR2 FQGNSA. The germline V and J ends were trimmed by 2 bases and 0 bases, with 12 bases remaining between them. The chain's CDR3 is CASSLRGGVSTDTQYF. As DNA, the CDR3 is TGTGCCAGCAGCTTAAGGGGGGGGGTCAGCACAGATACGCAGTATTTT.

The chain couples TRBV7-8 to TRBJ1-1; a possible D gene is TRBD1 (6 bases). Germline V gene data show CDR1 as SGHVS and CDR2 as FQNEAQ. The CDR3 has 17 residues. Trimming pared 5 bases from V and 1 base from J, leaving 20 bases between. In nucleotides, the CDR3 is TGTGCCAGCAGCACATCCCGGGACCAAGGGGGGAACACTGAAGCTTTCTTT. Its translation is CASSTSRDQGGNTEAFF.

V gene TRBV11-2 combines with J gene TRBJ2-3; TRBD1 is a possible D gene (6 bases). The V gene lost 6 bases and the J gene lost 4 bases, with 14 bases spanning the gap. Germline V lookup: CDR1 SGHAT, CDR2 FQNNGV. CDR3 length: 14 residues. The CDR3 nucleotides read TGTGCCAGCAGTGACAAGGGGGACGCAGATACGCAGTATTTT. Its translation is CASSDKGDADTQYF.

This clonotype was recorded at least ten times. CDR3 residues: CASSHKGGRHWDGYTF. In DNA, the CDR3 is TGCGCCAGCAGCCACAAGGGGGGGCGACACTGGGACGGCTACACCTTC. The V and J genes are TRBV4-1 and TRBJ1-2; TRBD1 is a possible D gene (6 bases). V lost 3 bases and J lost 8, with 22 bases in between. The CDR3 covers 16 residues. From germline, CDR1 is MGHRA and CDR2 YSYEKL.

This clonotype turned up a few times. The chain couples TRBV19 to TRBJ2-6; D remains unclear. The V end was cut by 9 bases, the J end by 0 bases, with 12 bases between. From germline, CDR1 is LNHDA and CDR2 SQIVND (reference sequence). The CDR3 sequence is 15 residues long. The CDR3 DNA sequence: TGTGCCAGCCTCGACCCGGTCTCTGGGGCCAACGTCCTGACTTTC. Its protein product is CASLDPVSGANVLTF.

The chain combines TRBV7-2 with TRBJ1-4; no clear D gene. CDR3 size: 15 residues. From germline, CDR1 is SGHTA and CDR2 FQGNSA. V shed 2 bases and J shed 0 bases, with 7 bases lying between them. The CDR3 here is CASSLNRATNEKLFF. In DNA form, the CDR3 reads TGTGCCAGCAGCTTAAACAGAGCAACTAATGAAAAACTGTTTTTT. The whole variable domain, filled in from reference TRBV7-2 and TRBJ1-4, reads GAGVSQSPSNKVTEKGKDVELRCDPISGHTALYWYRQSLGQGLEFLIYFQGNSAPDKSGLPSDRFSAERTGGSVSTLTIQRTQQEDSAVYLCASSLNRATNEKLFFGSGTQLSVL.

J is TRBJ2-2 and V is TRBV4-3; D is possibly TRBD2 (5 bases). V was trimmed by 9 bases and J by 1 base, leaving 9 bases between them. Germline-derived CDR1 and CDR2 are LGHNA and YSLEER. The CDR3 consists of 13 residues. The chain's CDR3 is CASRGKNTGELFF. CDR3 bases: TGCGCCAGTAGAGGGAAGAACACCGGGGAGCTGTTTTTT.

The chain is built from TRBV7-2 and TRBJ2-7; D possibly uses TRBD1 or TRBD2 (6 bases each). The CDR3 consists of 15 residues. Germline CDR1 reads SGHTA; CDR2 reads FQGNSA. V was trimmed by 1 base and J by 3 bases, leaving 13 bases between them. The DNA for the CDR3 is TGTGCCAGCAGCTTAGAGATGGGGGGCAGCTACGAGCAGTACTTC. Translation: CASSLEMGGSYEQYF.

The J gene is TRBJ2-1, the V gene TRBV9; 9 bases agree with TRBD1. The CDR3 runs to 15 residues. Trimming at V came to 3 bases and at J to 0 bases, leaving 1 base not matched to a gene. Germline V gene data show CDR1 as SGDLS and CDR2 as YYNGEE. The CDR3 sequence: CASSETGGSYNEQFF. DNA for the CDR3: TGTGCCAGCAGCGAGACAGGGGGCTCCTACAATGAGCAGTTCTTC. The complete variable domain, with remaining parts taken from reference TRBV9 and TRBJ2-1, reads DSGVTQTPKHLITATGQRVTLRCSPRSGDLSVYWYQQSLDQGLQFLIQYYNGEERAKGNILERFSAQQFPDLHSELNLSSLELGDSALYFCASSETGGSYNEQFFGPGTRLTVL.

This clonotype came up a few times. CDR3 residues: CASRFMNTEAFF. The CDR3 DNA reads as TGTGCCAGCAGATTCATGAACACTGAAGCTTTCTTT. The chain combines TRBV12-3 or TRBV12-4 with TRBJ1-1, with no clear D. The V end was cut by 6 bases, the J end by 0 bases, with 5 bases between. This CDR3 is built from 12 residues.

The chain carries TRBV12-3 or TRBV12-4 and TRBJ1-4; 12 nucleotides match TRBD1. Trimming took 3 bases from V and 8 from J; bases not matched to a gene: 4. This CDR3 region has 15 residues. DNA for the CDR3: TGTGCCAGCAGTTTCGGGACAGGGGGCTTGGAAAAACTGTTTTTT. Amino acid sequence: CASSFGTGGLEKLFF.